What follows are 17 T cell receptor beta chains derived from one specimen sequenced in a study of cytomegalovirus exposure and HLA in healthy donors. 60 Vbeta and 13 Jbeta primers were used in PCR. TCRdb keeps only in-frame clones here, not all; method: immunoSEQ multiplex PCR. This sample has roughly 180,000 clones, with around a tenth found just once. The sample taken for sequencing was PBMCs. Source of these receptors: a woman between 25 and 40 years old in good health and CMV-seropositive.

There are a few counts of this clone. The rearrangement links TRBV5-1 to TRBJ1-1; weak D call: TRBD1 (5 bases). The CDR3 consists of 14 residues. Germline V gene sequence: CDR1 SGHRS, CDR2 YFSETQ. Between the trimmed V and J ends, which lost 6 bases and 0 bases, there was a span of 12 bases. The CDR3 reads CASKTENMNTEAFF. The CDR3 nucleotides read TGCGCCAGCAAGACAGAGAATATGAACACTGAAGCTTTCTTT.

This clone has only a few counts. This chain links TRBV19 with TRBJ1-1; D not certain. The CDR3 sequence is 14 residues long. The V gene's germline CDR1 is LNHDA and CDR2 SQIVND (reference sequence). With 5 bases removed from V and 4 bases from J, the gap between germline ends came to 14 bases. This chain's CDR3 is CASSARSGGTEAFF. CDR3 nucleotides: TGTGCCAGTAGTGCCAGATCTGGAGGCACTGAAGCTTTCTTT.

This clone was seen only a few times. The chain couples TRBV6-5 to TRBJ2-3; TRBD2 might be the D (5 bases). V was clipped by 0 bases and J by 0 bases, with 7 bases between them. The V gene's germline CDR1 is MNHEY and CDR2 SVGAGI. This CDR3 contains 15 residues. In DNA form, the CDR3 reads TGTGCCAGCAGTTACTCCCGGACTAGCACAGATACGCAGTATTTT. It is translated as CASSYSRTSTDTQYF.

The table lists this clone with a few counts. V and J are TRBV7-3 and TRBJ2-1; 11 positions match TRBD2. Germline V gene sequence: CDR1 SGHTA, CDR2 FQGTGA. The J segment lost 5 bases and the V segment lost 0 bases, leaving 3 bases of the junction unmatched. The CDR3 has 16 amino acids. CDR3 coding DNA: TGTGCCAGCAGCTTAACGGGGACTAGCGGCCACAATGAGCAGTTCTTC. Translation: CASSLTGTSGHNEQFF.

The V gene is TRBV29-1, the J gene TRBJ1-5; 9 nucleotides agree with TRBD1. CDR3 size: 14 residues. Germline CDR1 reads SQVTM; CDR2 reads ANQGSEA. Trimming removed 5 bases from V and 2 bases from J; junction bases left unmatched: 4. The CDR3 is CSVRQGVGNQPQHF. CDR3 coding DNA: TGCAGCGTTAGACAGGGGGTGGGCAATCAGCCCCAGCATTTT.

The chain combines TRBV18 with TRBJ1-4, with D tentatively TRBD1 (6 bases). CDR3 length equals 13 residues. The germline V gene encodes CDR1 KGHSH and CDR2 LQKENI. V was pared by 0 bases and J by 8 bases, with 7 bases between. The CDR3 nucleotides read TGTGCCAGCTCACCACCTGGACAGGAAAAACTGTTTTTT. It codes for CASSPPGQEKLFF.

This clone was observed a handful of times. The chain carries TRBV30 and TRBJ1-2; no clear D. This CDR3 comprises 13 residues. CDR1 and CDR2 from the germline V gene are GTSNPN and SVGIG (reference sequence). V was shortened by 0 bases and J by 1 base, with 6 bases between the two germline ends. The CDR3: CAWSVKHNYGYTF. As DNA, the CDR3 is TGTGCCTGGAGTGTAAAACATAACTATGGCTACACCTTC.

This clone was counted only a few times. CDR3 in amino acids: CSAFDRVGYTF. The CDR3 DNA reads TGCAGTGCTTTCGACAGGGTCGGCTACACCTTC. The chain couples TRBV20-1 to TRBJ1-2; 7 bases line up with TRBD1. The CDR3 extends over 11 amino acids. The germline gives CDR1 DFQATT, CDR2 SNEGSKA (reference sequence). V was pared by 5 bases and J by 8 bases, with 5 bases of the junction left unmatched.

This clone was seen a handful of times. The rearrangement uses TRBV9 and TRBJ2-7; 8 nucleotides line up with TRBD2. The J segment lost 5 bases and the V segment lost 0 bases, leaving 7 bases of the junction unmatched. Per germline, CDR1 SGDLS and CDR2 YYNGEE. This CDR3 contains 15 residues. CDR3 loop: CASSVGGGRSHEQYF. The CDR3 coding sequence is TGTGCCAGCAGCGTAGGAGGCGGGAGGAGCCACGAGCAGTACTTC.

This clone appeared a few times. The V gene is TRBV11-2, the J gene TRBJ2-7; D is ambiguous. Germline V gene sequence: CDR1 SGHAT, CDR2 FQNNGV. This CDR3 region has 13 residues. V dropped 4 bases and J dropped 8 bases, with 15 bases sitting between them. The CDR3 is CASSSTDLGKQYF. CDR3 DNA: TGTGCCAGCAGCTCTACAGACCTCGGAAAGCAGTACTTC.

The V gene is TRBV5-1, the J gene TRBJ2-2; no firm D call. The V and J ends lost 0 bases and 7 bases respectively, with 10 bases between them. The CDR3 has 14 amino acids. Germline CDR1 reads SGHRS; CDR2 reads YFSETQ. CDR3 in DNA: TGCGCCAGCAGCTTGGAAGCAAGTGGCGGGGAGCTGTTTTTT. This gives the protein CASSLEASGGELFF. The entire variable domain, with the rest obtained from reference TRBV5-1 and TRBJ2-2, is as follows: KAGVTQTPRYLIKTRGQQVTLSCSPISGHRSVSWYQQTPGQGLQFLFEYFSETQRNKGNFPGRFSGRQFSNSRSEMNVSTLELGDSALYLCASSLEASGGELFFGEGSRLTVL.

This rearrangement joins TRBV5-6 to TRBJ2-1; D unresolved. The CDR3 totals 14 residues. The germline V and J ends were trimmed by 1 base and 2 bases, with 7 bases remaining between them. Germline CDR1 SGHDT, CDR2 YYEEEE. CDR3 loop: CASSLPHTYNEQFF. The CDR3 DNA sequence: TGTGCCAGCAGCTTGCCACACACCTACAATGAGCAGTTCTTC.

This clone has more than one count but fewer than ten. The genes are TRBV30 and TRBJ1-5; no firm D call. Germline V gives CDR1 GTSNPN, CDR2 SVGIG (reference sequence). V lost 3 bases and J 3 bases, leaving 15 bases between the germline ends. The CDR3 is 15 amino acids. The CDR3 reads CAWSGGRVVNQPQHF. Here the CDR3 DNA reads TGTGCCTGGAGCGGAGGACGGGTCGTCAATCAGCCCCAGCATTTT.

The rearrangement uses TRBV7-3 and TRBJ2-4, with 9 bases matching TRBD1. The CDR3 length is 19 residues. Germline-derived CDR1 and CDR2 are SGHTA and FQGTGA. Unmatched junction bases numbered 14, after V lost 5 bases and J lost 0 bases. As DNA, the CDR3 is TGTGCCAGCAGCGCTACCGGGACAGGGATCCCTCTAGCCAAAAACATTCAGTACTTC. This encodes CASSATGTGIPLAKNIQYF.

The genes are TRBV6-5 and TRBJ1-1; D not resolved. The germline V gene has CDR1 MNHEY and CDR2 SVGAGI. The CDR3 has 14 residues. Deletions cut 0 bases from V and 4 bases from J, with 9 bases between. CDR3 protein: CASSYSGRGTEAFF. The CDR3 DNA reads as TGTGCCAGCAGTTACTCAGGGAGAGGCACTGAAGCTTTCTTT.

The chain employs TRBV6-5 and TRBJ2-2; no definite D call. With 4 bases removed from V and 6 bases from J, the gap between germline ends came to 12 bases. There are 14 residues in the CDR3. Germline CDR1 reads MNHEY; CDR2 reads SVGAGI. The CDR3 spells CASSSRKNAGELFF. In nucleotides, the CDR3 is TGTGCCAGCAGTTCCAGAAAGAATGCCGGGGAGCTGTTTTTT.

The chain joins TRBV27 to TRBJ1-1, with D unresolved. V lost 2 bases and J lost 1, with 14 bases in between. Germline loops: CDR1 MNHEY, CDR2 SMNVEV (reference sequence). This CDR3 spans 16 amino acids. CDR3 sequence: CASSLRPQVGNTEAFF. CDR3 sequence (DNA): TGTGCCAGCAGTTTACGTCCCCAGGTAGGGAACACTGAAGCTTTCTTT.